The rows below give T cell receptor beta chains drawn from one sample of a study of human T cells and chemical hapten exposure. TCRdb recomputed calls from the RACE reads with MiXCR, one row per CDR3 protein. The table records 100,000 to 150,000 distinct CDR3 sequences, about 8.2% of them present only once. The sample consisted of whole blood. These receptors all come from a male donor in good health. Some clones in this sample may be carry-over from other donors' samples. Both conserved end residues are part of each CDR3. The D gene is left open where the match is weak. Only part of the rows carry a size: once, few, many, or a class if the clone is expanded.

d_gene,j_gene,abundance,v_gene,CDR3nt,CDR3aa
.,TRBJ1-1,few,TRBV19,TGTGCCAGTAGTACGGACGGCTGGTCTGAAGCTTTCTTT,CASSTDGWSEAFF
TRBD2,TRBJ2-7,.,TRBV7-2,TGTGCCAGCAGCCCCTCTAGCCGGGGGGCCTACGAGCAGTACTTC,CASSPSSRGAYEQYF
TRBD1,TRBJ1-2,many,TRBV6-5,TGTGCCAGCAGAGGACAGGGGGTCCCCTATGGCTACACCTTC,CASRGQGVPYGYTF
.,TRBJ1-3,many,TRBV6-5,TGTGCCAGCAGTTCGGTTGGAAACACCATATATTTT,CASSSVGNTIYF
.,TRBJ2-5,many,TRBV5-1,TGCGCCAGCAGCCAGTCCCGGGGGGCCCAAGAGACCCAGTACTTC,CASSQSRGAQETQYF
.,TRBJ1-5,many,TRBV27,TGTGCCAGCAGTTTATTGTGGGGGAACAATCAGCCCCAGCATTTT,CASSLLWGNNQPQHF
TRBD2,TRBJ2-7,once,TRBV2,TGTGCCAGCAGTGGACTAGCGGGGACCTACGAGCAGTACTTC,CASSGLAGTYEQYF
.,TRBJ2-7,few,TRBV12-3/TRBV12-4,TGTGCCAGCAGTTTAAGGCAGAACTACGAGCAGTACTTC,CASSLRQNYEQYF
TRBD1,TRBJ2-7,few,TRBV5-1,TGCGCCAGCAGCTTGGAGCGGACAGGGGGCCGGTCCTACGAGCAGTACTTC,CASSLERTGGRSYEQYF
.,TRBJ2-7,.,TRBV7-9,TGTGCCAGCAGCTTAGCATGGGATGGGGGGGCCAAACACTCCTACGAGCAGTACTTC,CASSLAWDGGAKHSYEQYF
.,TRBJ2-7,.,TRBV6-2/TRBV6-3,TGTGCCAGCAGTTACTCGAGCCCGGCCTACGAGCAGTACTTC,CASSYSSPAYEQYF
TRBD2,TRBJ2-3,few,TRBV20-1,TGCAGTGCTAGAGATCCGCCTAGCGGAAGCACAGATACGCAGTATTTT,CSARDPPSGSTDTQYF
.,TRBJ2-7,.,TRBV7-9,TGTGCCAGCAGCTTAGTTATGAATAGCATTTCCGAGCAGTACTTC,CASSLVMNSISEQYF
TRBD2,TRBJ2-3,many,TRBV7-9,TGTGCCAGCAGCCAGAGGACTAGCGGGCCCTCAGATACGCAGTATTTT,CASSQRTSGPSDTQYF
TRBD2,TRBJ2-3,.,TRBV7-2,TGTGCCAGCAGCTTATCGGGACTAGCGGGGGGCGCAGATACGCAGTATTTT,CASSLSGLAGGADTQYF
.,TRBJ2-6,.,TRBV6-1,TGTGCCAGCAGTGAAGCAGACTCTGGGGCCAACGTCCTGACTTTC,CASSEADSGANVLTF
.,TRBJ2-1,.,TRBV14,TGTGCCAGCAGCCAACAGGGAGGACCTTTCGGAGATGAGCAGTTCTTC,CASSQQGGPFGDEQFF
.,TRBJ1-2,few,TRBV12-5,TGTGCTAGTGGCGCACAGGGCACCTACACCTTC,CASGAQGTYTF
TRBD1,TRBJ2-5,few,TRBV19,TGTGCCAGTAGTATGGGGATGGGACAGGGGCGAGAGACCCAGTACTTC,CASSMGMGQGRETQYF
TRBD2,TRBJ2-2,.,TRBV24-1,TGTGCCACCAGTGAGGAAACTAGCGGGGACTCCACCGGGGAGCTGTTTTTT,CATSEETSGDSTGELFF
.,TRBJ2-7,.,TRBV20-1,TGCAGTGCTAGAGTCCCCGGCAGGGTATCCTACGAGCAGTACTTC,CSARVPGRVSYEQYF
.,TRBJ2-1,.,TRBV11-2,TGTGCCAGCAGCTTAGCCAGACATGAGCAGTTCTTC,CASSLARHEQFF
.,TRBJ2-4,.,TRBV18,TGTGCCAGCTCACCCGAGCTAAACATTCAGTACTTC,CASSPELNIQYF
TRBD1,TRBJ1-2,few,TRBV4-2,TGTGCCAGCAGCCAGGGGGACAGGGGCGCCTATGGCTACACCTTC,CASSQGDRGAYGYTF
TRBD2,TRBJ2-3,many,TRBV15,TGTGCCACCAGCAGAGATCTGCGGGAGTCAGATACGCAGTATTTT,CATSRDLRESDTQYF
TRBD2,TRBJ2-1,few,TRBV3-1,TGTGCCAGCAGCTCCCGGACTAGTTTGGGCAATGAGCAGTTCTTC,CASSSRTSLGNEQFF
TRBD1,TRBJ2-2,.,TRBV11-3,TGTGCCAGCAGCGAGGGGGACAGGGGGAACACCGGGGAGCTGTTTTTT,CASSEGDRGNTGELFF
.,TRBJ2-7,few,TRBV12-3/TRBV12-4,TGTGCCAGCAGCTTACAGGAGACCTACGAGCAGTACTTC,CASSLQETYEQYF
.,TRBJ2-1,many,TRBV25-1,TGTGCCAGCAGTGATCGGAGGCGCTCCTACAATGAGCAGTTCTTC,CASSDRRRSYNEQFF
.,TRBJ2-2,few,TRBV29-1,TGCAGCGTTCATAACGGGTTTTCGAACACCGGGGAGCTGTTTTTT,CSVHNGFSNTGELFF
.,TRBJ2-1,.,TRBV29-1,TGCAGCGTTACCCCCTTGGAAGGTGGGGGTTACAATGAGCAGTTCTTC,CSVTPLEGGGYNEQFF
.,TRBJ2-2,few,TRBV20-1,TGCAGTGCTAGAATGCGAACCGGGGAGCTGTTTTTT,CSARMRTGELFF
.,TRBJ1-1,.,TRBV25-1,TGTGCCAGCATCCCCTCCCTCGGCCCGAACACTGAAGCTTTCTTT,CASIPSLGPNTEAFF
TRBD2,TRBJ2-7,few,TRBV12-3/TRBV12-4,TGTGCCAGCACTAACCCCCCCTCTAGCGGGGGTTCCTACGAGCAGTACTTC,CASTNPPSSGGSYEQYF
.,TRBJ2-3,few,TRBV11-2,TGTGCCAGCAGCTCTCCGGACGGGAAGGCAGATACGCAGTATTTT,CASSSPDGKADTQYF
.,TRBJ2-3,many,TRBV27,TGTGCCAGCAGTAGTCAGCTATACACAGATACGCAGTATTTT,CASSSQLYTDTQYF
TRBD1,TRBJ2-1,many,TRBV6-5,TGTGCCAGCAGTTTAATAGCGCCGGGACAGGGGGCTCTGAATGAGCAGTTCTTC,CASSLIAPGQGALNEQFF
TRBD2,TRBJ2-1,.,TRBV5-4,TGTGCCAGCAGTCCACCCAGCGGGACTAGTGCCTACAATGAGCAGTTCTTC,CASSPPSGTSAYNEQFF
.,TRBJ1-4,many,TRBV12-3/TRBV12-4,TGTGCCAGCAGTTTCGCCCTCGAAAAACTGTTTTTT,CASSFALEKLFF
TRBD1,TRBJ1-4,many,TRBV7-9,TGTGCCAGCAGCTCCCTGGGACAGGGGCATGAAAAACTGTTTTTT,CASSSLGQGHEKLFF
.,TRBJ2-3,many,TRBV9,TGTGCCAGCAGCGTAGAGGGGGGCACAGATACGCAGTATTTT,CASSVEGGTDTQYF
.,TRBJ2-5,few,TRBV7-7,TGTGCCAGCAGCCCCCAAGTAACTAGAGGAGAGACCCAGTACTTC,CASSPQVTRGETQYF
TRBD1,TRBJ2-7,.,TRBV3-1,TGTGCCAGCAGCCAAGCCCTGTCGGTACAGGGGGACTCCTACGAGCAGTACTTC,CASSQALSVQGDSYEQYF
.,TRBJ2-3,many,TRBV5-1,TGCGCCAGCAGCTTGTTAAGCACAGATACGCAGTATTTT,CASSLLSTDTQYF
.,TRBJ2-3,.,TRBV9,TGTGCCAGCACGGAAGACGGGATAAGCACAGATACGCAGTATTTT,CASTEDGISTDTQYF
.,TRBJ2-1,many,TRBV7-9,TGTGCCAGCAGCTTACTAGGGGGGAACAATGAGCAGTTCTTC,CASSLLGGNNEQFF
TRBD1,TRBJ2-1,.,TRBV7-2,TGTGCCAGCAGCTTAGGCCACAGGGGGGACAATGAGCAGTTCTTC,CASSLGHRGDNEQFF
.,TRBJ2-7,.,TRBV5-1,TGCGCCAGCAGCGTCCGGGACGGCTCCTACGAGCAGTACTTC,CASSVRDGSYEQYF
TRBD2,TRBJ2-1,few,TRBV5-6,TGTGCCAGCAGCCCTACTAGCGGCTCCTACAATGAGCAGTTCTTC,CASSPTSGSYNEQFF
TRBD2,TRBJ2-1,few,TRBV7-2,TGTGCCAGCAGCCAGACAGGCCCTCGACTAGCGGGAGCCTACAATGAGCAGTTCTTC,CASSQTGPRLAGAYNEQFF
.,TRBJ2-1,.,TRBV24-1,TGTGCCACCAGTGAGTCAGGGTCCCCCTACAATGAGCAGTTCTTC,CATSESGSPYNEQFF
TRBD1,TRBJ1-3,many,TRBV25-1,TGTGCCAGCAGTGTGGGACAGGGGTCTGGAAACACCATATATTTT,CASSVGQGSGNTIYF